Below are 10 T cell receptor beta chains sequenced from a single sample in a study of Graves' ophthalmopathy and Graves' hyperthyroidism. RNA transcripts were the template, and TCR beta CDR3 regions were amplified from them. HTBI primers primed a first-round RT-PCR, and a second-round multiplex PCR followed. TCRdb analysed the multiplex PCR reads with MiXCR anew, one entry per CDR3 protein. This sample has 650,000 to 800,000 distinct CDR3 sequences, with roughly two fifths found just once. What was sequenced was peripheral blood. The receptors here all came from an adult man with Graves' ophthalmopathy.

Points on this clonotype: This may be a read error, as it is one base from a much larger clone. V is TRBV10-3 and J is TRBJ2-5; D perhaps matches TRBD1 (6 bases). With 5 bases removed from V and 2 bases from J, the gap between germline ends came to 12 bases. The germline gives CDR1 ENHRY, CDR2 SYGVKD. There are 14 residues in the CDR3. The CDR3 protein is CAISPRDKQETQYF. CDR3 coding DNA: TGTGCCATCAGTCCGAGGGACAAGCAAGAGACCCAGTACTTC.

A few counts support this clonotype. The chain combines TRBV6-1 with TRBJ1-1, with unresolved D. The V and J ends lost 5 bases and 1 base respectively, with 23 bases between them. Germline V gene lookup returns CDR1 MNHNS and CDR2 SASEGT. This CDR3 is built from 18 residues. In nucleotides, the CDR3 is TGTGCCAGCAGTTACGATCGGTGGGCCGTTATTTCGAACACTGAAGCTTTCTTT. Protein product: CASSYDRWAVISNTEAFF.

J is TRBJ2-7 and V is TRBV15; unclear D gene. Germline lookup yields CDR1 LNHNV and CDR2 YYDKDF (reference sequence). V shed 3 bases and J shed 2 bases, with 11 bases lying between them. The CDR3 covers 14 residues. The CDR3 nucleotides are TGTGCCACCAGCAGCTTGGTGTATCCCTACGAGCAGTACTTC. Translation gives CATSSLVYPYEQYF.

Of note for this clonotype: With a much larger clone just one base away, this may be a read error. This CDR3 is CSAPTAGQVAGELFF. The CDR3 nucleotides are TGCAGCGCTCCGACCGCCGGACAGGTCGCCGGGGAGCTGTTTTTT. The chain recombines TRBV29-1 with TRBJ2-2, with 7 bases lining up with TRBD1. The junction had 14 bases not matched to a gene; V was cut back by 7 bases and J by 6 bases. This CDR3 has 15 residues. In germline, CDR1 is SQVTM, CDR2 ANQGSEA.

This clonotype was counted only a few times. This sequence joins TRBV5-4 and TRBJ1-2; no definite D call. This CDR3 has 14 residues. Germline CDR1 reads SGHNT; CDR2 reads YYREEE (reference sequence). V was clipped by 4 bases and J by 4 bases, with 14 bases between them. The CDR3 spells CASSVEGQSYGYTF. The CDR3 DNA sequence: TGTGCCAGCAGCGTTGAGGGCCAATCCTATGGCTACACCTTC.

This rearrangement joins TRBV25-1 to TRBJ2-5, with TRBD2 as a possible D gene (5 bases). The CDR3 consists of 13 residues. Germline V gene sequence: CDR1 MGHDK, CDR2 SYGVNS. The CDR3 DNA sequence: TGTGCTCCTCCGGGTAGCGTATACGAGACCCAGTACTTC. Its protein is CAPPGSVYETQYF.

This clonotype was counted many times. The chain employs TRBV12-3 or TRBV12-4 and TRBJ2-7, with D perhaps TRBD1 (5 bases). The V gene lost 6 bases and the J gene lost 5 bases, with 11 bases spanning the gap. This CDR3 is built from 12 residues. For the CDR3, the DNA is TGTGCCAGCAGCCCGGACACGAACGAGCAGTACTTC. The encoded protein is CASSPDTNEQYF.

The chain carries TRBV5-8 and TRBJ2-2, with 11 bases matching TRBD2. This CDR3 region has 17 residues. Per germline, CDR1 SGHTS and CDR2 YDEGEE. V lost 2 bases and J lost 4; bases outside the gene matches: 7. The CDR3 region is CASSLTSGRRITGELFF. In DNA form, the CDR3 reads TGTGCCAGCAGCTTAACTAGCGGGAGACGTATCACCGGGGAGCTGTTTTTT.

V gene TRBV15 combines with J gene TRBJ2-5, with 8 bases lining up with TRBD2. This CDR3 has 16 amino acids. The trim removed 3 bases at V and 6 bases at J, leaving 12 bases unmatched. Germline assignment: CDR1 LNHNV and CDR2 YYDKDF (reference sequence). The CDR3 bases are TGTGCCACCAGCAGTGCTAGAGCGGGGGCCCCAAAGACCCAGTACTTC. Protein sequence: CATSSARAGAPKTQYF.

This clonotype was seen more than once but under ten times. The chain uses TRBV10-3 and TRBJ2-5; TRBD2 matches at 7 bases. From germline, CDR1 is ENHRY and CDR2 SYGVKD. The length of the CDR3 is 14 residues. With 10 bases clipped from V and 6 bases from J, the junction kept 14 bases outside the gene matches. The CDR3 sequence is CASSGDVGRKTQYF. The DNA for the CDR3 is TGTGCCAGCAGCGGGGACGTGGGGCGGAAGACCCAGTACTTC.